The present entry profiles one TCR beta chain with its context. The antigen remains undetermined. Unique-molecular-identifier-tagged TCR beta cDNA libraries were used. TCRdb reprocessed the PCR reads with MiXCR, giving one entry per CDR3 protein. The data show hundreds of thousands of distinct CDR3 sequences, around 27% seen once. This record comes from a study of post-analysis software for immune sequencing data. Whole-study findings and limits: A significant reduction in normalized Chao1 diversity was observed in multiple sclerosis patients versus controls. Strong same-batch co-clustering of samples appeared with F measure clustering. Elevated frequency relative to controls characterized several TRBV segments in patients, TRBV5-6, TRBV5-1 and TRBV20-1 among them.

CDR1 SEHNR and CDR2 FQNEAQ come from the germline V gene (reference sequence). Germline trimming cut 2 bases from V and 0 bases from J; bases unmatched to any gene: 8. The CDR3 covers 18 residues. Material for sequencing was blood. The source is a girl aged 10 to 17 with multiple sclerosis. The chain is built from TRBV7-9 and TRBJ2-2; 8 bases fit TRBD2. DNA for the CDR3: TGTGCCAGCAGCTTAAGGGCGGGGGGAACCTCGAACACCGGGGAGCTGTTTTTT. It codes for CASSLRAGGTSNTGELFF.